A single sample gave rise to the 30 T cell receptor beta chains below, sequenced in a study of T-cell reconstitution after alpha-beta-depleted transplantation in children. TCRbeta library construction was performed incorporating unique molecular identifiers. From the PCR reads, TCRdb called clonotypes with MiXCR, one entry per CDR3 protein. The sample has hundreds of thousands of distinct CDR3 sequences, around 10% seen once. The sequencing here drew on peripheral blood, taken 180 days after TCRalphabeta/CD19-depleted stem cell transplant. These TCRs come from a male patient between 2 and 9 years old who had a stem cell transplant for chronic granulomatous disease, so the T cells may come from the graft donor.

This clonotype was found many times. The J gene is TRBJ2-2, the V gene TRBV5-1; D unresolved. V dropped 5 bases and J dropped 1 base, with 12 bases sitting between them. Germline V gives CDR1 SGHRS, CDR2 YFSETQ. This CDR3 comprises 15 residues. The CDR3 region has the DNA TGCGCCAGCAGTCGCGACACCGGGAACACCGGGGAGCTGTTTTTT. Translated, it gives CASSRDTGNTGELFF.

This clonotype was seen many times. The rearrangement joins TRBV28 to TRBJ2-7; 7 nucleotides match TRBD2. The germline CDR1 and CDR2 sequences are MDHEN and SYDVKM. CDR3 length: 15 amino acids. Trimming cost V 5 bases and J 0 bases; bases outside gene matches: 7. CDR3 sequence: CASSLLGLVSYEQYF. CDR3 in DNA: TGTGCCAGCAGTCTACTAGGACTAGTCTCCTACGAGCAGTACTTC.

There are a few counts of this clonotype. The V and J genes are TRBV18 and TRBJ1-1; D not resolved. CDR3 size: 14 residues. CDR1 and CDR2 (germline): KGHSH, LQKENI. V lost 1 base to trimming and J lost 1 base, with 7 bases between them. The chain's CDR3 is CASSPLDQNTEAFF. CDR3 bases: TGTGCCAGCTCACCACTCGATCAGAACACTGAAGCTTTCTTT.

In its sample, this clonotype was seen many times. The chain combines TRBV7-2 with TRBJ2-7; D unclear. The CDR3 is 13 residues long. CDR1 and CDR2 (germline): SGHTA, FQGNSA. Trimming pared 1 base from V and 7 bases from J, leaving 11 bases between. The CDR3 DNA reads TGTGCCAGCAGCTTAGATACTGTCGTGGAGCAGTACTTC. This sequence encodes CASSLDTVVEQYF.

With regard to this clonotype: This may be a read error, as it is one base from a much larger clone. The chain links TRBV7-3 to TRBJ2-7; 10 nucleotides align to TRBD2. Germline V gene lookup returns CDR1 SGHTA and CDR2 FQGTGA. This CDR3 has 14 residues. The CDR3 nucleotides read TGTGCCAGCATCTTAGCGGGGGGCATCTACGAGCAGTACTTC. Amino acids: CASILAGGIYEQYF.

This clonotype has more than one count but fewer than ten. CDR3 sequence (DNA): TGCGCCAGCAGCGAGAAGCTCTTGGACAGGGGGCGCAATGAGCAGTTCTTC. Its translation: CASSEKLLDRGRNEQFF. V gene TRBV4-1 combines with J gene TRBJ2-1, with 11 bases aligning to TRBD1. The CDR3 has 17 amino acids. Germline V gene sequence: CDR1 MGHRA, CDR2 YSYEKL. Trimming cost V 5 bases and J 6 bases; bases outside gene matches: 12.

This clonotype was detected many times. J is TRBJ2-7 and V is TRBV12-3 or TRBV12-4; 7 nucleotides line up with TRBD1. Losses at the gene ends were 5 bases for V and 7 bases for J; bases not matched to a gene: 11. The CDR3 length is 14 residues. The DNA for the CDR3 is TGTGCCAGCAGTCCTGCCCCGGGACAGCGTGAGCAGTACTTC. Translating it yields CASSPAPGQREQYF.

This clonotype appeared many times. The chain combines TRBV25-1 with TRBJ2-1; D remains unclear. V was clipped by 2 bases and J by 2 bases, with 7 bases between them. The CDR3 sequence is 14 residues long. Germline V gives CDR1 MGHDK, CDR2 SYGVNS. The CDR3 DNA reads as TGTGCCAGCAGTGAACAGAAGGCCTACAATGAGCAGTTCTTC. Translated, it gives CASSEQKAYNEQFF.

This clonotype occurred many times. V and J are TRBV6-5 and TRBJ2-7; the D gene is possibly TRBD1 (6 bases). The CDR3 length is 15 residues. V was pared by 0 bases and J by 5 bases, with 14 bases between. The germline CDR1 and CDR2 sequences are MNHEY and SVGAGI. CDR3 in amino acids: CASSYSGGVFHEQYF. CDR3 nucleotides: TGTGCCAGCAGTTACTCTGGGGGCGTTTTCCACGAGCAGTACTTC.

This clonotype was recorded at least ten times. V usage is TRBV7-8 and J usage is TRBJ2-3; no clear D gene. This CDR3 has 16 amino acids. V dropped 3 bases and J dropped 2 bases, with 15 bases sitting between them. Per the germline V gene, CDR1 is SGHVS and CDR2 is FQNEAQ. The CDR3, as DNA: TGTGCCAGCAGCTTTGCCTTTTGGAAAGCCACAGATACGCAGTATTTT. It is translated as CASSFAFWKATDTQYF.

As to this clonotype: Possible read error: a much larger clone is one base away. This sequence joins TRBV11-2 and TRBJ2-2; D ambiguous. Germline V gene data show CDR1 as SGHAT and CDR2 as FQNNGV. The length of the CDR3 is 15 residues. CDR3 residues: CPSSLGHSTTGELFF. The CDR3 DNA reads TGTCCCAGCAGCTTAGGGCACAGTACAACCGGGGAGCTGTTTTTT.

This clonotype was detected a few times. The gene calls are TRBV20-1 and TRBJ2-3; D assignment may be TRBD1 or TRBD2 (7 bases each). With 0 bases removed from V and 12 bases from J, the gap between germline ends came to 19 bases. The CDR3 totals 14 residues. CDR1 DFQATT and CDR2 SNEGSKA come from the germline V gene (reference sequence). The CDR3 loop is CSARDPRQGGHQYF. CDR3 sequence (DNA): TGCAGTGCTAGAGACCCCCGTCAGGGGGGGCATCAGTATTTT.

This clonotype was observed a handful of times. V is TRBV25-1 and J is TRBJ2-1, with 8 bases identical to TRBD2. This CDR3 has 13 amino acids. J was trimmed by 7 bases and V by 8 bases; bases with no gene match: 7. Germline CDR1 MGHDK, CDR2 SYGVNS. The CDR3 region has the DNA TGTGCCAGCGCCGGGGGGGGAGGGAATGAGCAGTTCTTC. Its translation: CASAGGGGNEQFF.

This rearrangement joins TRBV6-1 to TRBJ1-5; 11 bases are a match to TRBD1. The V gene's germline CDR1 is MNHNS and CDR2 SASEGT. The ends lost 4 bases at V and 4 bases at J; junction bases unmatched: 3. The CDR3 loop spans 15 amino acids. The CDR3 DNA is TGTGCCAGCAGTGCCCGGGACAGGGGGAATCAGCCCCAGCATTTT. Protein product: CASSARDRGNQPQHF.

This clonotype was observed many times. The chain employs TRBV12-3 or TRBV12-4 and TRBJ1-6; 8 bases match TRBD1. The CDR3 extends over 16 amino acids. Unmatched junction bases numbered 10, after V lost 5 bases and J lost 7 bases. The CDR3 DNA reads TGTGCCAGCAGTATCGGACAGGGCGGAGGGAATTCACCCCTCCACTTT. Protein: CASSIGQGGGNSPLHF.

This clonotype was counted at least ten times. This chain uses TRBV11-2 with TRBJ2-3; 8 nucleotides agree with TRBD1. Germline CDR1 reads SGHAT; CDR2 reads FQNNGV. J was trimmed by 1 base and V by 5 bases; bases with no gene match: 2. There are 14 residues in the CDR3. CDR3 loop: CASSKDRGTDTQYF. DNA of the CDR3: TGTGCCAGCAGCAAGGACAGGGGCACAGATACGCAGTATTTT.

Many counts were recorded for this clonotype. This sequence joins TRBV11-2 and TRBJ2-3; 12 bases are shared with TRBD2. The V gene's germline CDR1 is SGHAT and CDR2 FQNNGV. Trimming cost V 5 bases and J 2 bases; bases outside gene matches: 8. There are 17 residues in the CDR3. CDR3 bases: TGTGCCAGCAGCGCGAGACTAGCGGGGGCCCTCACAGATACGCAGTATTTT. Residues: CASSARLAGALTDTQYF.

This clonotype was detected many times. This chain joins TRBV11-3 and TRBJ2-3; D gene uncertain. The CDR3 contains 12 residues. The ends were cut back, 5 bases at V and 9 bases at J, with 12 bases in the middle. Germline CDR1 is SGHNT and CDR2 is YENEEA. The CDR3 spells CASSLNKETQYF. The DNA for the CDR3 is TGTGCCAGCAGCCTAAATAAGGAAACGCAGTATTTT.

This clonotype was seen a handful of times. A much more abundant neighbour one base away suggests this may be a read error. The chain has TRBV7-2 and TRBJ2-7, with a weak D call TRBD2 (6 bases). The CDR3 is 14 residues long. Germline assignment: CDR1 SGHTA and CDR2 FQGNSA. CDR3 sequence: CASSSSSASYEQSF. The CDR3 coding sequence is TGTGCCAGCAGCTCTTCTAGCGCCTCCTACGAGCAGTCCTTC. Full variable domain (missing parts from reference TRBV7-2 and TRBJ2-7): GAGVSQSPSNKVTEKGKDVELRCDPISGHTALYWYRQSLGQGLEFLIYFQGNSAPDKSGLPSDRFSAERTGGSVSTLTIQRTQQEDSAVYLCASSSSSASYEQSFGPGTRLTVT.

This clonotype was picked up many times. The chain couples TRBV12-3 or TRBV12-4 to TRBJ2-5; D is unresolved. Deletions cut 2 bases from V and 1 base from J, with 5 bases between. The CDR3 has 13 amino acids. CDR3 amino acids: CASSLPSQETQYF. In DNA form, the CDR3 reads TGTGCCAGCAGTTTACCCAGCCAAGAGACCCAGTACTTC.

This clonotype was recorded at least ten times. The V gene is TRBV7-2, the J gene TRBJ1-5; D is perhaps TRBD1 (5 bases). The ends were cut back, 2 bases at V and 6 bases at J, with 11 bases in the middle. This CDR3 is 14 amino acids long. CDR1 and CDR2 (germline): SGHTA, FQGNSA. Written as DNA, the CDR3 is TGTGCCAGCAGCTTAAGTCGGGGGGGTCAGCCCCAGCATTTT. It codes for CASSLSRGGQPQHF.

This clonotype was counted at least ten times. The chain joins TRBV12-3 or TRBV12-4 to TRBJ2-3; D possibly uses TRBD1 or TRBD2 (6 bases each). The CDR3 extends over 15 amino acids. The V end was cut by 3 bases, the J end by 2 bases, with 12 bases between. CDR3 nucleotides: TGTGCCAGCAGTTTCTCGGGGGCGACCACAGATACGCAGTATTTT. Translation gives CASSFSGATTDTQYF.

This clonotype has a count of ten or more. The chain couples TRBV6-1 to TRBJ2-4, with D possibly TRBD2 on 6 matching bases. This CDR3 region has 16 residues. V lost 6 bases to trimming and J lost 1 base, with 16 bases between them. The V gene's germline CDR1 is MNHNS and CDR2 SASEGT. This chain's CDR3 is CASRDGRGGAKNIQYF. For the CDR3, the DNA is TGTGCCAGCAGGGACGGGCGTGGGGGGGCCAAAAACATTCAGTACTTC.

This clonotype was detected many times. The V gene is TRBV6-5, the J gene TRBJ1-5; D unclear. The V end lost 5 bases, the J end lost 5 bases, and 7 bases lay between the germline ends. Germline V gene lookup returns CDR1 MNHEY and CDR2 SVGAGI. The CDR3 contains 12 residues. CDR3 sequence: CASSHLDQPQHF. CDR3 nucleotides: TGTGCCAGCAGTCATCTCGATCAGCCCCAGCATTTT.

This clonotype was seen repeatedly, ten times or more. The CDR3 reads CASSSGDEQYF. CDR3 in DNA: TGTGCCAGCAGTTCAGGGGACGAGCAGTACTTC. The V gene is TRBV7-9, the J gene TRBJ2-7, with D possibly matching TRBD1 (6 bases). The CDR3 runs to 11 residues. The germline V gene encodes CDR1 SEHNR and CDR2 FQNEAQ (reference sequence). The V end lost 6 bases, the J end lost 5 bases, and 8 bases lay between the germline ends.

This clonotype came up many times. This rearrangement joins TRBV7-8 to TRBJ2-7; either TRBD1 or TRBD2 may supply D (5 bases each). The CDR3 is made up of 15 amino acids. V lost 2 bases, J lost 5 bases, and 16 bases lay in between. CDR1 and CDR2 from the germline V gene are SGHVS and FQNEAQ. The CDR3: CASSLREGPFDEQYF. CDR3 nucleotide sequence: TGTGCCAGCAGCTTAAGAGAGGGACCCTTCGACGAGCAGTACTTC. The complete variable domain, with remaining parts taken from reference TRBV7-8 and TRBJ2-7, reads GAGVSQSPRYKVAKRGQDVALRCDPISGHVSLFWYQQALGQGPEFLTYFQNEAQLDKSGLPSDRFFAERPEGSVSTLKIQRTQQEDSAVYLCASSLREGPFDEQYFGPGTRLTVT.

This clonotype was seen ten or more times. V is TRBV10-3 and J is TRBJ2-1, with 9 bases aligning to TRBD2. CDR3 length: 15 amino acids. Unmatched junction bases numbered 8, after V lost 4 bases and J lost 7 bases. From germline, CDR1 is ENHRY and CDR2 SYGVKD. The DNA for the CDR3 is TGTGCCATCAGTGCACCGGGACTAGCCCCTAATGAGCAGTTCTTC. Its translation: CAISAPGLAPNEQFF.

This clonotype occurred many times. The chain combines TRBV7-9 with TRBJ2-3; D not resolved. The V gene lost 7 bases and the J gene lost 5 bases, with 16 bases spanning the gap. This CDR3 region has 14 residues. Germline V CDR1 and CDR2: SEHNR, FQNEAQ (reference sequence). CDR3 sequence (DNA): TGTGCCAGCAACTCCGGCCAGTATCAAGATACGCAGTATTTT. This encodes CASNSGQYQDTQYF.

This clonotype was seen repeatedly, ten times or more. The chain employs TRBV12-3 or TRBV12-4 and TRBJ2-3; TRBD2 matches at 11 bases. V lost 5 bases, J lost 6 bases, and 10 bases stayed unmatched. The CDR3 consists of 16 residues. The CDR3 DNA reads TGTGCCAGCAGTCCTAGCGGGAGGTCCTCGGGGGATACGCAGTATTTT. Translating it yields CASSPSGRSSGDTQYF.

This clonotype showed up many times. V is TRBV6-2 or TRBV6-3 and J is TRBJ1-1; D gene unclear. The V gene lost 6 bases and the J gene lost 1 base, with 15 bases spanning the gap. The CDR3 has 15 amino acids. CDR1 and CDR2 (germline): MNHEY, SVGEGT. In nucleotides, the CDR3 is TGTGCCAGCAGCCCACACGGACGGAGGAACACTGAAGCTTTCTTT. The encoded protein is CASSPHGRRNTEAFF.